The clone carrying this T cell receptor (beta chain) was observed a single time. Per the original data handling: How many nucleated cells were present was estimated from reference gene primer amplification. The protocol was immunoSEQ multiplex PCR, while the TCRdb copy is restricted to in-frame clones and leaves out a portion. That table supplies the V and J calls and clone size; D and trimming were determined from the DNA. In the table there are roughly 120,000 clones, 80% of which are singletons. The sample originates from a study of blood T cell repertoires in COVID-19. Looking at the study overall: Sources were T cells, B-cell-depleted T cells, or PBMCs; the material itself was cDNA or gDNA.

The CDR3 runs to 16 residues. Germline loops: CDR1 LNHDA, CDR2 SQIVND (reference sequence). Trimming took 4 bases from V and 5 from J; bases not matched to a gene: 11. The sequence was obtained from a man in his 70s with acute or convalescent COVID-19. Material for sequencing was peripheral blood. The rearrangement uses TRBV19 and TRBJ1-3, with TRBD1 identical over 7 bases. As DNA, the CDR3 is TGTGCCAGTAGTAACGCGGCAGGGGGATCAAGAAACACCATATATTTT. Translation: CASSNAAGGSRNTIYF.